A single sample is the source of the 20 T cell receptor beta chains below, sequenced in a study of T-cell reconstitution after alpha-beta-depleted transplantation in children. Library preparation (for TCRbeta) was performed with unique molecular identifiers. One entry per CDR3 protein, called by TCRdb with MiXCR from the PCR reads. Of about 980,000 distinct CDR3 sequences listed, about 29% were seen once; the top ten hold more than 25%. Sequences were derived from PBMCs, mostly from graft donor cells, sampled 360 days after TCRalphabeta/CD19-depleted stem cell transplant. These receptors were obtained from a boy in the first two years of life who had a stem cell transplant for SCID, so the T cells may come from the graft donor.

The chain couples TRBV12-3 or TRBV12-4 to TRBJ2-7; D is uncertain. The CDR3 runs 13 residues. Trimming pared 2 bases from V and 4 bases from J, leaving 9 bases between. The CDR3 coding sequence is TGTGCCAGCAGTTTAACCAGGCTATACGAGCAGTACTTC. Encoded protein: CASSLTRLYEQYF.

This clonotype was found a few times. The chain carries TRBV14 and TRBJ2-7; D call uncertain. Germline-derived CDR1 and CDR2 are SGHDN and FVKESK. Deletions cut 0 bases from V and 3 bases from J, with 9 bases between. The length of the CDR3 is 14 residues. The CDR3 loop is CASSQDHGNYEQYF. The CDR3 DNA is TGTGCCAGCAGCCAAGACCACGGAAACTACGAGCAGTACTTC.

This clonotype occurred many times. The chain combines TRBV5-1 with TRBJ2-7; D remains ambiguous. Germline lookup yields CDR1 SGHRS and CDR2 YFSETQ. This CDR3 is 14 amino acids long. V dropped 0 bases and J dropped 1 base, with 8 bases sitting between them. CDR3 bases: TGCGCCAGCAGCTTGGACGCCAGATCCTACGAGCAGTACTTC. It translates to CASSLDARSYEQYF.

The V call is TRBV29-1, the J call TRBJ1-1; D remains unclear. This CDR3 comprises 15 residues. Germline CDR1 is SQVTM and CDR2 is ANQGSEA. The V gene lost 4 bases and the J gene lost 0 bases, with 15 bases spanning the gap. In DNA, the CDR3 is TGCAGCGTTGCGCGCTCTGGTAAGGTGAACACTGAAGCTTTCTTT. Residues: CSVARSGKVNTEAFF.

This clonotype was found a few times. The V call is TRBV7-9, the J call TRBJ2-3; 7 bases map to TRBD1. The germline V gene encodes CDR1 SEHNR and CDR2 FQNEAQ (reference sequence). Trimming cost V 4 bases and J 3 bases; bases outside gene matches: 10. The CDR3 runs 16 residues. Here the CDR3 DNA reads TGTGCCAGCAGCTCCCGGACAGGATCGAGAACAGATACGCAGTATTTT. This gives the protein CASSSRTGSRTDTQYF.

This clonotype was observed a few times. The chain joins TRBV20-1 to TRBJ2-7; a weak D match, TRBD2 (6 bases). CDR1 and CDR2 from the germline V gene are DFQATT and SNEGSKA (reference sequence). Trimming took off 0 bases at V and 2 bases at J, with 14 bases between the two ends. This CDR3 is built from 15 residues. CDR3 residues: CSARDNKRVAYEQYF. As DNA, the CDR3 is TGCAGTGCTAGAGATAACAAGCGGGTCGCCTACGAGCAGTACTTC.

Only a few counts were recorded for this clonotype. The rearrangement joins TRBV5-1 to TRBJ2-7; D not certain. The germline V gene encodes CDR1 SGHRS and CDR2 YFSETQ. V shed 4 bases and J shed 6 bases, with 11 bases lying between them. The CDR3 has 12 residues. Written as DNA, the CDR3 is TGCGCCAGCAGCAGTCCCACCACCGAGCAGTACTTC. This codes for CASSSPTTEQYF.

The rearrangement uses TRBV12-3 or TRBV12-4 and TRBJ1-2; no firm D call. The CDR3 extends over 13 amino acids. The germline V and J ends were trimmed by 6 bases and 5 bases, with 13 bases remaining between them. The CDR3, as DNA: TGTGCCAGCAGCCAATTATTGGGTTATGGCTACACCTTC. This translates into CASSQLLGYGYTF.

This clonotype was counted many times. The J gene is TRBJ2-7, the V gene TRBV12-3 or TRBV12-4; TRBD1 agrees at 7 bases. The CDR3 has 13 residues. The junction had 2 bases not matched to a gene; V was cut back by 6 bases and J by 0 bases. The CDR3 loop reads CASSYRGSYEQYF. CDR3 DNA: TGTGCCAGCAGCTACAGGGGCTCCTACGAGCAGTACTTC.

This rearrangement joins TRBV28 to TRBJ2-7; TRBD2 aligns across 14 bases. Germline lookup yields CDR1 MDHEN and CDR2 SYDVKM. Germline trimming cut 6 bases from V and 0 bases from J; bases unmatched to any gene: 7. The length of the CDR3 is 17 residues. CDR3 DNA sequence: TGTGCCAGCAGCTTGGGACTAGCGGGGGCCAACTCCTACGAGCAGTACTTC. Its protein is CASSLGLAGANSYEQYF.

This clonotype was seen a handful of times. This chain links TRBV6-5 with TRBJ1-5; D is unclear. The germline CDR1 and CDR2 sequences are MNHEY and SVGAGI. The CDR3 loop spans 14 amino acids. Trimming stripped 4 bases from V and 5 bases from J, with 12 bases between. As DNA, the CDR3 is TGTGCCAGCAGTTCGAACAGAGTGGATCAGCCCCAGCATTTT. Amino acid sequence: CASSSNRVDQPQHF.

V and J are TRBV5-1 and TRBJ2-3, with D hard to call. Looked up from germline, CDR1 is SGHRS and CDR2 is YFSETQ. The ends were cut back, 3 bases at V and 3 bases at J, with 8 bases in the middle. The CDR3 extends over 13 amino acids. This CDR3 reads CASSSPMTDTQYF. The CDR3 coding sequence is TGCGCCAGCAGCTCCCCTATGACAGATACGCAGTATTTT.

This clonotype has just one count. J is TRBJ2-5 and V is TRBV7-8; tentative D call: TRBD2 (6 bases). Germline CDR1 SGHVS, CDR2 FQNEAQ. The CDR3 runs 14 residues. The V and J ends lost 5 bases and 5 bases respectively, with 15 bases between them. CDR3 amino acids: CASSVGHGGETQYF. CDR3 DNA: TGTGCCAGCAGCGTTGGACACGGAGGGGAGACCCAGTACTTC.

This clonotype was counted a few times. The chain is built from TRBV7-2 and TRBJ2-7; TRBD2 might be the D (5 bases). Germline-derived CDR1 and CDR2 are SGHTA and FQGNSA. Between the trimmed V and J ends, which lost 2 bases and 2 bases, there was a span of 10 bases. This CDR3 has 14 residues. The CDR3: CASSLTEGPYEQYF. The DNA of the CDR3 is TGTGCCAGCAGCTTAACCGAGGGCCCCTACGAGCAGTACTTC.

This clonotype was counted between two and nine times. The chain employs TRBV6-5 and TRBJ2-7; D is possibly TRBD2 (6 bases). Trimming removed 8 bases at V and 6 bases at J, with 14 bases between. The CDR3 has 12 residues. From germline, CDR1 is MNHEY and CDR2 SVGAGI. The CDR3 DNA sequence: TGTGCCAGCGGTGGGAGGCGTAGCGAGCAGTACTTC. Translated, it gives CASGGRRSEQYF.

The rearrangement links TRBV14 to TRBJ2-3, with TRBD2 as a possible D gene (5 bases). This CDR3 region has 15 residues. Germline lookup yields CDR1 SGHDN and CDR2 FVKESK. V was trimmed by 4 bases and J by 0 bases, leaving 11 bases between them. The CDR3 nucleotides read TGTGCCAGCAGCCGGACTTCCTCTAGCACAGATACGCAGTATTTT. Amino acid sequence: CASSRTSSSTDTQYF. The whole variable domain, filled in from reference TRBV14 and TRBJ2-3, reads EAGVTQFPSHSVIEKGQTVTLRCDPISGHDNLYWYRRVMGKEIKFLLHFVKESKQDESGMPNNRFLAERTGGTYSTLKVQPAELEDSGVYFCASSRTSSSTDTQYFGPGTRLTVL.

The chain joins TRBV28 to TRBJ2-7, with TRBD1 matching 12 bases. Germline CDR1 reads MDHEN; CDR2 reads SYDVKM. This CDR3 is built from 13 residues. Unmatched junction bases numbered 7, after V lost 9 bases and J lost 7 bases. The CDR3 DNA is TGTGCCAGTTTCCGGGACAGGGGGCGTGAGCAGTACTTC. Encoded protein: CASFRDRGREQYF. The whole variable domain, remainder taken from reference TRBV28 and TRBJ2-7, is DVKVTQSSRYLVKRTGEKVFLECVQDMDHENMFWYRQDPGLGLRLIYFSYDVKMKEKGDIPEGYSVSREKKERFSLILESASTNQTSMYLCASFRDRGREQYFGPGTRLTVT.

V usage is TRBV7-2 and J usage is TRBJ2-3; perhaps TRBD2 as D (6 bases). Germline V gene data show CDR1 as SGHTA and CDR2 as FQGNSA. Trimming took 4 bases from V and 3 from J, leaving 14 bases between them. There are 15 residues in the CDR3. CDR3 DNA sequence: TGTGCCAGCAGCTCCGGAGGGGCGGCGACAGATACGCAGTATTTT. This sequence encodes CASSSGGAATDTQYF.

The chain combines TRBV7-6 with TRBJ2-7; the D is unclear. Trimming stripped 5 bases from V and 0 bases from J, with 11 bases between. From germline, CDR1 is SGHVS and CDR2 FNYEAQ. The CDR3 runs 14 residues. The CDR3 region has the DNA TGTGCCAGCAGCCCCGCAACATCCTCCTACGAGCAGTACTTC. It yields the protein CASSPATSSYEQYF.

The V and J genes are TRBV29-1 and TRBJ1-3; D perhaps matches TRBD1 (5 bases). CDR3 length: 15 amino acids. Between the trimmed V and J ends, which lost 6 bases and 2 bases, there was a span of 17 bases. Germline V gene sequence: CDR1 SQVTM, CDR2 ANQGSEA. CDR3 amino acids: CSVVPDSLTGNTIYF. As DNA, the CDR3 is TGCAGCGTCGTGCCCGACAGCCTGACTGGAAACACCATATATTTT.